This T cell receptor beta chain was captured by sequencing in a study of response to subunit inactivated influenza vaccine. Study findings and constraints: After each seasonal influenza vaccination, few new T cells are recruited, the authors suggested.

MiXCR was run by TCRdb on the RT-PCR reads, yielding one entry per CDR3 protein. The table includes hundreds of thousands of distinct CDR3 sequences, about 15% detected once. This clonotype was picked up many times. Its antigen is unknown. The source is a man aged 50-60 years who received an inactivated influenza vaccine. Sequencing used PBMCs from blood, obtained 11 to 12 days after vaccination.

DNA of the CDR3: TGTGCCAGCATCCCTCTGACAGGGGGTGGTGGCTACACCTTC. The encoded protein is CASIPLTGGGGYTF. The rearrangement joins TRBV28 to TRBJ1-2; 9 bases align to TRBD1. Germline V CDR1 and CDR2: MDHEN, SYDVKM. CDR3 size: 14 residues. The V gene end was trimmed by 7 bases and the J gene end by 7 bases; junction bases not matched to a gene: 10.